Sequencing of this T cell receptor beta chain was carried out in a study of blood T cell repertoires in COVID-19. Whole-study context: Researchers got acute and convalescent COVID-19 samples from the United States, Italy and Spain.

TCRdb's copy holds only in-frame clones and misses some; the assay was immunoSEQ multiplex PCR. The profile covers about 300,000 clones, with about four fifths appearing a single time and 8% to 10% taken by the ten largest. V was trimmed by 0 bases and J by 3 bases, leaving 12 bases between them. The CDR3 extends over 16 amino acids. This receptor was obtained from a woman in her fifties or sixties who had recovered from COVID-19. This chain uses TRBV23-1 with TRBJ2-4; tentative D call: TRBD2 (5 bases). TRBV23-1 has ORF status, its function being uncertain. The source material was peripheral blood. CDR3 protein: CASSQSVPGNKNIQYF. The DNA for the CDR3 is TGCGCCAGCAGTCAATCGGTCCCGGGAAACAAAAACATTCAGTACTTC.